The source of this T cell receptor beta chain is a study of post-analysis software for immune sequencing data. The overall study: Courses of disease covered relapsing-remitting, secondary progressive and progressive-relapsing multiple sclerosis.

A remark on this clonotype: Its target is unknown.

This CDR3 is built from 15 residues. Germline values: CDR1 MNHNS, CDR2 SASEGT. Study-wide results and caveats: In patients, TRBV5-6, TRBV5-1 and TRBV20-1 belonged to roughly 5 TRBV segments found more frequently than in controls.

TCR beta cDNA libraries had unique molecular identifiers. Each batch of roughly 0.95 to 10 million T cells produced approximately 470,000 cDNA molecules. TCRdb used MiXCR to reprocess the PCR reads, holding one entry per CDR3 protein. The sample yields fewer than 850,000 distinct CDR3 sequences, about 27% seen once. This sequence was found in a girl aged 5-17 years with multiple sclerosis. J is TRBJ2-5 and V is TRBV6-1; D gene ambiguous. The end of the DNA fits TRBJ2-7 better, so the J call may be wrong. Specimen: blood. The CDR3 region has the DNA TGTGCCAGCAGTGAATACCGGGCCAGGCACCACGAGCAGTACTTC. Translating gives CASSEYRARHHEQYF.